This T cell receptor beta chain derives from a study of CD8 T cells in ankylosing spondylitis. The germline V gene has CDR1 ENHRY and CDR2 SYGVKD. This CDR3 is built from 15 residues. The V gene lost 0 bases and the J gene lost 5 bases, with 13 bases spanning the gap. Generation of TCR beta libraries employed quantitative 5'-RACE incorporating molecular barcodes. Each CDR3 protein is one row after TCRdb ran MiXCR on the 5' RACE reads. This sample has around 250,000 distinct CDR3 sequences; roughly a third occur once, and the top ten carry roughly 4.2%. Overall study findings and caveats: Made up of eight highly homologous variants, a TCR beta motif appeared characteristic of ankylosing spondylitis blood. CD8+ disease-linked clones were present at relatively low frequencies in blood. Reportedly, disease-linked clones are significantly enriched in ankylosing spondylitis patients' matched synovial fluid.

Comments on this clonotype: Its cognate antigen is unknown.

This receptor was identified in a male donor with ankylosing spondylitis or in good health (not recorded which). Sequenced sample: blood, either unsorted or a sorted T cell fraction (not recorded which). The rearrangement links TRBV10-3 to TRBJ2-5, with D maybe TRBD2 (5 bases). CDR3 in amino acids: CAISESGKPGETQYF. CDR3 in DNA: TGTGCCATCAGTGAGTCGGGCAAACCGGGGGAGACCCAGTACTTC.